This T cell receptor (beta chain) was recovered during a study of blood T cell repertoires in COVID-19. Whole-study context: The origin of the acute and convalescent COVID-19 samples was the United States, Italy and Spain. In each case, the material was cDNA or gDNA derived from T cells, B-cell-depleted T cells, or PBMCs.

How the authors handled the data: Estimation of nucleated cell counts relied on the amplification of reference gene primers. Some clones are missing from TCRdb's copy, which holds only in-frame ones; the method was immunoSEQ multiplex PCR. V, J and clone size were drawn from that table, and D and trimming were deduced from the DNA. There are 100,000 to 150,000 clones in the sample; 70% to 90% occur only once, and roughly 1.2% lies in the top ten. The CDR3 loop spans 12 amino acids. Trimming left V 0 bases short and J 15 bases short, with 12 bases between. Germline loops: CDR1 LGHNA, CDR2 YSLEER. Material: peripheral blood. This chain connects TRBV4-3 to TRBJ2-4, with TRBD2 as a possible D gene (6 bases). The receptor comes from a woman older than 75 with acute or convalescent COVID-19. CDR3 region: CASSQDAGRRYF. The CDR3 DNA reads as TGCGCCAGCAGCCAAGATGCGGGGCGGCGGTACTTC.